These 5 T cell receptor beta chains originate from one sample sequenced in a study of CD4 T cells in relation to SARS-CoV-2 and coronaviruses. These receptors have no identified antigens. Profiling relied on immunoSEQ multiplex PCR, and the TCRdb table lists in-frame clones only, not all of them. This table has about 41,000 clones, 84% appearing once. Sequenced input: naive CD4+ T cells from PBMCs, cultured in vitro. This sample's subset: naive CD4+ T cells isolated by negative enrichment. These receptors originate from an adult with COVID-19.

The chain has TRBV2 and TRBJ2-5, with D possibly being TRBD1 (5 bases). Germline V gene sequence: CDR1 SNHLY, CDR2 FYNNEI. The CDR3 is made up of 13 amino acids. V was pared by 7 bases and J by 1 base, with 10 bases between. The CDR3 DNA is TGTGCCAGCAAGATTGACAGCCAAGAGACCCAGTACTTC. This codes for CASKIDSQETQYF.

V is TRBV10-2 and J is TRBJ2-7, with 7 positions matching TRBD1. V lost 9 bases, J lost 3 bases, and 8 bases stayed unmatched. This CDR3 has 13 residues. Per germline, CDR1 WSHSY and CDR2 SAAADI. The chain's CDR3 is CASGPGTDYEQYF. The CDR3 region has the DNA TGCGCCAGTGGTCCCGGGACAGACTACGAGCAGTACTTC.

The rearrangement uses TRBV24-1 and TRBJ1-4, with 8 bases identical to TRBD1. Germline CDR1 reads KGHDR; CDR2 reads SFDVKD. The CDR3 loop spans 16 amino acids. The ends lost 4 bases at V and 6 bases at J; junction bases unmatched: 9. The CDR3 sequence: CATSESGQGGDEKLFF. The CDR3 region has the DNA TGTGCCACCAGTGAATCAGGACAGGGTGGGGATGAAAAACTGTTTTTT.

The chain links TRBV14 to TRBJ2-1, with 10 positions matching TRBD2. Germline lookup yields CDR1 SGHDN and CDR2 FVKESK. This CDR3 has 18 residues. The V gene end was trimmed by 4 bases and the J gene end by 6 bases; junction bases not matched to a gene: 15. The chain's CDR3 is CASSPLIQLAGARNEQFF. The CDR3 coding sequence is TGTGCCAGCAGCCCACTTATTCAGCTAGCGGGAGCCCGCAATGAGCAGTTCTTC.

The table lists this clone with a count of one. The gene calls are TRBV28 and TRBJ2-5; TRBD2 aligns across 12 bases. Germline V gene lookup returns CDR1 MDHEN and CDR2 SYDVKM. This CDR3 spans 17 amino acids. V dropped 4 bases and J dropped 5; count of bases not matched to a gene: 11. The CDR3 DNA reads TGTGCCAGCAGTTCCACTAGCGGGAGGCAGCAGTGGGAGACCCAGTACTTC. It yields the protein CASSSTSGRQQWETQYF.